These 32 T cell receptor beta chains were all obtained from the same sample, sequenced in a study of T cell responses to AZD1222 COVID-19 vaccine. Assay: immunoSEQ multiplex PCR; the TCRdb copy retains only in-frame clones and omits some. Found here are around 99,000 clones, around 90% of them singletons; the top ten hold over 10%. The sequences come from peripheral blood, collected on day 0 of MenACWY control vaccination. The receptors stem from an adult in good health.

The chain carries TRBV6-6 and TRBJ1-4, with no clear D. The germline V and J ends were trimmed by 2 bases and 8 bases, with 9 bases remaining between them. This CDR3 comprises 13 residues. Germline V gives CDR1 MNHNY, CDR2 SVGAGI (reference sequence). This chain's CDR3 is CASSYGVLEKLFF. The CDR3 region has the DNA TGTGCCAGCAGTTACGGAGTATTGGAAAAACTGTTTTTT.

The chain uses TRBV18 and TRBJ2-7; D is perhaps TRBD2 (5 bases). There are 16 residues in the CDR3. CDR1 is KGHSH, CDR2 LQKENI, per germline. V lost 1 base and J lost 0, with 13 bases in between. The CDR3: CASSPRAGELSYEQYF. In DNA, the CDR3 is TGTGCCAGCTCACCACGGGCCGGGGAACTCTCCTACGAGCAGTACTTC.

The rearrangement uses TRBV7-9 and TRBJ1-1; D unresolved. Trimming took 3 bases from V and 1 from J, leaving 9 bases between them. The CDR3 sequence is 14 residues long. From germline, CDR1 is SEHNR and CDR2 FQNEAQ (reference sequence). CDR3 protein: CASSFIRENTEAFF. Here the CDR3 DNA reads TGTGCCAGCAGCTTTATCCGGGAGAACACTGAAGCTTTCTTT.

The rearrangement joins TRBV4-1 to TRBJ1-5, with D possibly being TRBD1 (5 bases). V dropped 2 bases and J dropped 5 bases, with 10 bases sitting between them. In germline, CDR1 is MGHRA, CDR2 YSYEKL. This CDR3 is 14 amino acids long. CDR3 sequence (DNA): TGCGCCAGCAGCCAAAGGGGTTGGGATCAGCCCCAGCATTTT. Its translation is CASSQRGWDQPQHF.

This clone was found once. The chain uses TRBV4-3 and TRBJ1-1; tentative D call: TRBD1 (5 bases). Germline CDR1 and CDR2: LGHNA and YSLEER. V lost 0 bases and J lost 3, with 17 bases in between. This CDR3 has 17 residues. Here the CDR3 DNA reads TGCGCCAGCAGCCAAGAGATTAGCCAGGGATATGACACTGAAGCTTTCTTT. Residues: CASSQEISQGYDTEAFF.

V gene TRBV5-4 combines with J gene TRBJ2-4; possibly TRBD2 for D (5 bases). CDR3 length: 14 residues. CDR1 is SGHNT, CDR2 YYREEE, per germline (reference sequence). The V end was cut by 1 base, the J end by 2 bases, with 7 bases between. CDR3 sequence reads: CASSLPGSKNIQYF. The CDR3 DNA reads TGTGCCAGCAGCTTGCCGGGGTCCAAAAACATTCAGTACTTC.

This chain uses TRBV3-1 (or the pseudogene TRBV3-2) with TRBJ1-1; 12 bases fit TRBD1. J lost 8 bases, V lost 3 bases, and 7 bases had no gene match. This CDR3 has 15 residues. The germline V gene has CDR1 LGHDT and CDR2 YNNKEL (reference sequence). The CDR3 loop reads CASSHQGTGGVEAFF. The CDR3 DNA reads TGTGCCAGCAGCCACCAAGGGACAGGGGGCGTGGAAGCTTTCTTT.

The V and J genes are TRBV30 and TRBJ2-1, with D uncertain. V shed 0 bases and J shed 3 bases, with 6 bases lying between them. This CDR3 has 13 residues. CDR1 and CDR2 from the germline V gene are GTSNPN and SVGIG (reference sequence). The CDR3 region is CAWSVGGYNEQFF. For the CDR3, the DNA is TGTGCCTGGAGTGTAGGTGGCTACAATGAGCAGTTCTTC.

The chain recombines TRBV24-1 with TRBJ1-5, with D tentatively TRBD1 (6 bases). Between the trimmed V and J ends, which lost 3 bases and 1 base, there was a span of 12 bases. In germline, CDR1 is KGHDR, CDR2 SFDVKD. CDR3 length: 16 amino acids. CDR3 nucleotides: TGTGCCACCAGTGATACGACCGGACAGAGCAATCAGCCCCAGCATTTT. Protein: CATSDTTGQSNQPQHF.

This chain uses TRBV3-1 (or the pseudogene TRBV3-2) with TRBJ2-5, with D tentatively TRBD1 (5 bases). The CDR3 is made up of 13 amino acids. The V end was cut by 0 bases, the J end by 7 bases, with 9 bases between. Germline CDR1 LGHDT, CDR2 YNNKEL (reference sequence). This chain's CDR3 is CASSQDAQGTQYF. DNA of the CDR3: TGTGCCAGCAGCCAAGATGCCCAGGGGACCCAGTACTTC.

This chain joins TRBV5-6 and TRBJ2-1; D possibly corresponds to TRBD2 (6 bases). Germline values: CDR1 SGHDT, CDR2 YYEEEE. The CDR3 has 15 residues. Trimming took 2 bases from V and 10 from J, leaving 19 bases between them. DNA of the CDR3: TGTGCCAGCAGCTTTTACGTAGCGGCCGAGCCGGAGCAGTTCTTC. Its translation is CASSFYVAAEPEQFF.

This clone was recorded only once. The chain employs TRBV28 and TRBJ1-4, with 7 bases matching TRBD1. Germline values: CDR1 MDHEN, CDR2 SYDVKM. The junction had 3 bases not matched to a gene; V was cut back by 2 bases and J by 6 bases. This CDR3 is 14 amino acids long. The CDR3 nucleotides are TGTGCCAGCAGTTTAAGGGGGCGGGATGAAAAACTGTTTTTT. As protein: CASSLRGRDEKLFF.

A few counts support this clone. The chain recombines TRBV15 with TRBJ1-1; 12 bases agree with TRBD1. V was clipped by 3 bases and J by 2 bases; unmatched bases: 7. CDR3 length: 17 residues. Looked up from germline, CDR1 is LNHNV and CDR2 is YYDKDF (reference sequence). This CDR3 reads CATSRHGTGGANTEAFF. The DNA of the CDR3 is TGTGCCACCAGCAGGCACGGGACAGGGGGCGCAAACACTGAAGCTTTCTTT.

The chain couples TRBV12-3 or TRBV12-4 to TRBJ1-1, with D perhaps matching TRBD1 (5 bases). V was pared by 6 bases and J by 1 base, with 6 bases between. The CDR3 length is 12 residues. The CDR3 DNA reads TGTGCCAGCAGAACAGGGAACACTGAAGCTTTCTTT. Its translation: CASRTGNTEAFF.

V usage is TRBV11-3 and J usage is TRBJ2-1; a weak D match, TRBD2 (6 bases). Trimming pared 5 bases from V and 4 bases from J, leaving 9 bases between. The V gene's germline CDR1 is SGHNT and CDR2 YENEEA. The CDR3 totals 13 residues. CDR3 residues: CASSRGSYNEQFF. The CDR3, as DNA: TGTGCCAGCAGCCGGGGGAGTTACAATGAGCAGTTCTTC.

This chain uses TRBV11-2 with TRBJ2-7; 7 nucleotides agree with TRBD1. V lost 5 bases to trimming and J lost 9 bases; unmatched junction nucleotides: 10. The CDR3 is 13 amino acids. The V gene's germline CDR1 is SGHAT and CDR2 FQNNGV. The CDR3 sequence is CASSRGTVERQYF. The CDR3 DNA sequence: TGTGCCAGCAGCCGAGGGACAGTTGAGCGGCAGTACTTC.

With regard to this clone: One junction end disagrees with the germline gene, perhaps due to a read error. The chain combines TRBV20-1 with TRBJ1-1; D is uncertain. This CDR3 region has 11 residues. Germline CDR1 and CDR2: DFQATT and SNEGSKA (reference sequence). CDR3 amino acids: CSARGGLDAFF. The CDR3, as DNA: TGCAGTGCCAGAGGAGGTTTGGACGCTTTCTTT.

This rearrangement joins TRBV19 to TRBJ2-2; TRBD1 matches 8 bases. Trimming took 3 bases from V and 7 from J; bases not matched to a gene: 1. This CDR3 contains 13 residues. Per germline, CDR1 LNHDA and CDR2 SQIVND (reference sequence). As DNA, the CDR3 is TGTGCCAGTAGTATTACAGGGGGCGGGGAGCTGTTTTTT. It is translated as CASSITGGGELFF.

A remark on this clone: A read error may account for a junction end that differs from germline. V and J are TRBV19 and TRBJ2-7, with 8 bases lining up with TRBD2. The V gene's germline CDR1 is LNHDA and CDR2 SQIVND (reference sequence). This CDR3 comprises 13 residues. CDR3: CASSIGLAGIQHF. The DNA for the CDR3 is TGTGCCAGTAGTATCGGGCTAGCGGGTATCCAACACTTC.

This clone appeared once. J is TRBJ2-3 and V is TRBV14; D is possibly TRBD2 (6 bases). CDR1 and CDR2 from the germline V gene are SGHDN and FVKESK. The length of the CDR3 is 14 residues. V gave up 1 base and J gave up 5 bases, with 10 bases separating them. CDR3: CASSQAGARDTQYF. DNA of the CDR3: TGTGCCAGCAGCCAAGCGGGAGCCCGAGATACGCAGTATTTT. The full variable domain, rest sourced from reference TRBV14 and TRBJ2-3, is EAGVTQFPSHSVIEKGQTVTLRCDPISGHDNLYWYRRVMGKEIKFLLHFVKESKQDESGMPNNRFLAERTGGTYSTLKVQPAELEDSGVYFCASSQAGARDTQYFGPGTRLTVL.

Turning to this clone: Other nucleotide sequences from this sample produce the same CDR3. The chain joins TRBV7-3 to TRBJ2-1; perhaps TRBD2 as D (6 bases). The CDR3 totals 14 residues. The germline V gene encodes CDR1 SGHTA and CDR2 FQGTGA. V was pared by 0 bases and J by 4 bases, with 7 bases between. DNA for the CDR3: TGTGCCAGCAGCTTAACGGGGGGATACAATGAGCAGTTCTTC. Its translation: CASSLTGGYNEQFF.

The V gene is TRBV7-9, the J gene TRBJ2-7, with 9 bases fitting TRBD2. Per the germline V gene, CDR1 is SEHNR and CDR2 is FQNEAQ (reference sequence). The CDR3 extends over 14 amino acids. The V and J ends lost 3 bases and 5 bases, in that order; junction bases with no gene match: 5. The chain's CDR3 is CASSLAGGVHEQYF. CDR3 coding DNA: TGTGCCAGCAGCTTGGCGGGAGGGGTCCACGAGCAGTACTTC.

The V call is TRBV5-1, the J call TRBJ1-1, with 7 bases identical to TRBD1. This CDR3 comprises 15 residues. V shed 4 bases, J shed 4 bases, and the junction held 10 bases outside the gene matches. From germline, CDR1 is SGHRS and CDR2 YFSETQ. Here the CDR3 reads CASSEGTGVVTEAFF. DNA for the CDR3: TGCGCCAGCAGCGAGGGAACAGGGGTAGTCACTGAAGCTTTCTTT.

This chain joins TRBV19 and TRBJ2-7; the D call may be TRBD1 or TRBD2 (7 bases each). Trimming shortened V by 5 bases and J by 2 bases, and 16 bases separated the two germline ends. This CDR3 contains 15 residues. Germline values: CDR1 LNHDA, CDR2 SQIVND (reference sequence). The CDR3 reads CASSAAGTAAYEQYF. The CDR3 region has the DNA TGTGCCAGTAGTGCAGCGGGGACAGCAGCCTACGAGCAGTACTTC.

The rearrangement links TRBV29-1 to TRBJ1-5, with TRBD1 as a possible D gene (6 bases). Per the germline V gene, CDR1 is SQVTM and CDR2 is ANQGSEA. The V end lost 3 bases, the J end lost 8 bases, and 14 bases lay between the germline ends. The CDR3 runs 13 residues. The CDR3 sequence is CSVEVTGREPQHF. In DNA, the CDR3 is TGCAGCGTTGAGGTCACAGGGAGGGAGCCCCAGCATTTT.

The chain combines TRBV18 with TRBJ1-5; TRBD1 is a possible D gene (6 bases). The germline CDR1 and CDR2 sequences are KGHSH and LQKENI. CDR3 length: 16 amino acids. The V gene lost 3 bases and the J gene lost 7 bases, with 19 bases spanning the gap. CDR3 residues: CASSPQTGRVEQPQHF. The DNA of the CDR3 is TGTGCCAGCTCACCCCAAACAGGGAGGGTAGAACAGCCCCAGCATTTT.

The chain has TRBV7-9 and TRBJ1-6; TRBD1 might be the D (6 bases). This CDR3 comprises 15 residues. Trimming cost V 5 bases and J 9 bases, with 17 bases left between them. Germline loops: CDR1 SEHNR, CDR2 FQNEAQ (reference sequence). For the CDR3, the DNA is TGTGCCAGCAGCACCGGTGGGGGGGGCAGTTCACCCCTCCACTTT. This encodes CASSTGGGGSSPLHF.

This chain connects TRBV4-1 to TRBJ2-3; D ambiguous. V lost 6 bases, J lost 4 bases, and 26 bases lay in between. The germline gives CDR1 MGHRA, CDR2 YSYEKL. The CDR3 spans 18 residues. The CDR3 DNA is TGCGCCAGCAGGGGTACGGTGTCCGACCCCGGCAGAGCAGATACGCAGTATTTT. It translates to CASRGTVSDPGRADTQYF.

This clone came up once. The chain's CDR3 is CASSFSRDRHTQYF. The DNA of the CDR3 is TGTGCCAGCAGTTTCTCCCGGGACAGGCATACGCAGTATTTT. This chain uses TRBV6-2 or TRBV6-3 with TRBJ2-3; the match to TRBD1 covers 8 bases. The germline V gene encodes CDR1 MNHEY and CDR2 SVGEGT. J was trimmed by 7 bases and V by 4 bases; bases with no gene match: 7. The CDR3 runs to 14 residues.

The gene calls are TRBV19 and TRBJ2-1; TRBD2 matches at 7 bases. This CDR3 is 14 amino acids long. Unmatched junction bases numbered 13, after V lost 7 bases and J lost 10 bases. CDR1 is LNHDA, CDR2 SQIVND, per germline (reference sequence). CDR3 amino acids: CASKPRGDSGEQFF. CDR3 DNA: TGTGCCAGTAAACCCCGGGGGGATTCGGGGGAGCAGTTCTTC.

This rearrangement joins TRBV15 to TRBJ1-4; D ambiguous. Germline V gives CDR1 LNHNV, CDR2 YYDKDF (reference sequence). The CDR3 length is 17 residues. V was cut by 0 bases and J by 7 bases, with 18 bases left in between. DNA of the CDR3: TGTGCCACCAGCAGAGATCATCTCAGGTCGGCAGGTGAAAAACTGTTTTTT. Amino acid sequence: CATSRDHLRSAGEKLFF.

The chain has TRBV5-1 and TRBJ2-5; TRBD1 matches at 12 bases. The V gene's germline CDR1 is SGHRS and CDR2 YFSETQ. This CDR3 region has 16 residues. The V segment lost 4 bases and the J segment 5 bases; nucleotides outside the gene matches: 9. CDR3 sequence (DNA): TGCGCCAGCAGCCCCCGGGACAGGGGGCCAGGGGAGACCCAGTACTTC. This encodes CASSPRDRGPGETQYF.